This is a list of T cell receptor beta chains from one sample in a study of identical twins. TCRdb redid the calling of the 5' RACE reads with MiXCR, one entry per CDR3 protein. The sample consists of 240,000 or so distinct CDR3 sequences, roughly 10% of them appearing once. The sequencing sample was made of memory T cells sorted from blood. Every receptor here comes from a man in his fifties or sixties in good health. Each CDR3 is given with its conserved first and last residue. The order of the fields is CDR3 length, clone size, D gene, V gene, J gene, CDR3 DNA, CDR3 protein. A D gene is named only where the DNA matches it firmly. Size values are once, few and many counts, or a class for expanded clones, and some rows have none.

length: 15
size: -
D: TRBD1
V: TRBV18
J: TRBJ2-5
DNA: TGTGCCAGCTCACCAAATCAGGGGGCTCTAGAGACCCAGTACTTC
CDR3: CASSPNQGALETQYF

length: 16
size: few
D: -
V: TRBV19
J: TRBJ2-6
DNA: TGTGCCAGTAGCCGAGAGGGAGGAACTGGGGCCAACGTCCTGACTTTC
CDR3: CASSREGGTGANVLTF

length: 14
size: -
D: -
V: TRBV9
J: TRBJ2-2
DNA: TGTGCCAGCAGCGTTGAGGGGAAATCCGGGGAGCTGTTTTTT
CDR3: CASSVEGKSGELFF

length: 17
size: -
D: -
V: TRBV23-1
J: TRBJ2-3
DNA: TGCGCCAGCAGTCAAGTATGCCTGAAAACGGGCACAGATACGCAGTATTTT
CDR3: CASSQVCLKTGTDTQYF

length: 14
size: few
D: -
V: TRBV19
J: TRBJ2-4
DNA: TGTGCCAGTAGCCATAAATGGGCTGGAAACATTCAGTACTTC
CDR3: CASSHKWAGNIQYF

length: 15
size: -
D: -
V: TRBV7-8
J: TRBJ2-2
DNA: TGTGCCAGCAGCTTAGCCGGGGGGCAGGGCGGGGAGCTGTTTTTT
CDR3: CASSLAGGQGGELFF

length: 12
size: few
D: -
V: TRBV20-1
J: TRBJ2-7
DNA: TGCAGTGCTAAAGCAGGCTCCTACGAGCAGTACTTC
CDR3: CSAKAGSYEQYF

length: 13
size: many
D: -
V: TRBV18
J: TRBJ1-1
DNA: TGTGCCAGCTCACTAGCACAGACCGCTGAAGCTTTCTTT
CDR3: CASSLAQTAEAFF

length: 11
size: -
D: -
V: TRBV28
J: TRBJ2-5
DNA: TGTGCCAGCGGGGTAGGACAGACCCAGTACTTC
CDR3: CASGVGQTQYF

length: 16
size: few
D: TRBD2
V: TRBV10-3
J: TRBJ2-7
DNA: TGTGCCATCAGTGAGTCCCCACTAGCGGGGGACCAAAGACAGTACTTC
CDR3: CAISESPLAGDQRQYF

length: 15
size: few
D: TRBD1
V: TRBV20-1
J: TRBJ1-2
DNA: TGCAGTGCTAACCTGGGGACAGGGATGTCGGGAGGCTACACCTTC
CDR3: CSANLGTGMSGGYTF

length: 14
size: few
D: -
V: TRBV20-1
J: TRBJ1-3
DNA: TGCAGTGCGTCACAGACAGTCTCTGGAAACACCATATATTTT
CDR3: CSASQTVSGNTIYF

length: 13
size: many
D: -
V: TRBV25-1
J: TRBJ1-6
DNA: TGTGCCAGCAGCAGTAGAACAGGGCGGCCCCTCCACTTT
CDR3: CASSSRTGRPLHF

length: 12
size: -
D: -
V: TRBV5-1
J: TRBJ2-1
DNA: TGCGCCAGCAGCTTGGAACAGGCTGAGCAGTTCTTC
CDR3: CASSLEQAEQFF

length: 13
size: many
D: -
V: TRBV28
J: TRBJ1-2
DNA: TGTGCCAGCAGTTCGTTCAGGGTTGGTGGCTACACCTTC
CDR3: CASSSFRVGGYTF

length: 15
size: -
D: TRBD1
V: TRBV24-1
J: TRBJ2-7
DNA: TGTGCCACCAGTGATCCGGGACAGCGGTATGCCGAGCAGTACTTC
CDR3: CATSDPGQRYAEQYF

length: 15
size: -
D: TRBD1
V: TRBV12-3/TRBV12-4
J: TRBJ2-5
DNA: TGTGCCAGCAGTTTGACAGGGGGCCTGTTGGAGACCCAGTACTTC
CDR3: CASSLTGGLLETQYF

length: 15
size: few
D: -
V: TRBV7-8
J: TRBJ2-1
DNA: TGTGCCAGCACTCTTAACCGGGACCGCTACAATGAGCAGTTCTTC
CDR3: CASTLNRDRYNEQFF

length: 13
size: many
D: -
V: TRBV18
J: TRBJ1-1
DNA: TGTGCCAGCTCACCATTTAGGGACACTGAAGCTTTCTTT
CDR3: CASSPFRDTEAFF

length: 16
size: many
D: TRBD1
V: TRBV4-1
J: TRBJ2-7
DNA: TGCGCCAGCAGCCAAGCGGCGGGACAGGGGGCGTTCGAGCAGTACTTC
CDR3: CASSQAAGQGAFEQYF

length: 14
size: few
D: -
V: TRBV4-3
J: TRBJ2-5
DNA: TGCGCCAGCAGCCAAGTTAACTTCCCCCCAGCCCAGTACTTC
CDR3: CASSQVNFPPAQYF

length: 13
size: -
D: -
V: TRBV24-1
J: TRBJ1-1
DNA: TGTGCCACCAGTGATGGCATGAACACTGAAGCTTTCTTT
CDR3: CATSDGMNTEAFF

length: 14
size: -
D: -
V: TRBV3-1
J: TRBJ1-1
DNA: TGTGCCAGCAGCCAAGTAGAGGCACACACTGAAGCTTTCTTT
CDR3: CASSQVEAHTEAFF

length: 13
size: -
D: -
V: TRBV12-3/TRBV12-4
J: TRBJ2-2
DNA: TGTGCCAGCAGTTTGGGTCTATCCGGGGAGCTGTTTTTT
CDR3: CASSLGLSGELFF

length: 15
size: many
D: TRBD2
V: TRBV5-1
J: TRBJ2-1
DNA: TGCGCCAGCAGCTCCACCGTGGGACTAGCGGGAGGGAAGTTCTTC
CDR3: CASSSTVGLAGGKFF

length: 14
size: many
D: -
V: TRBV20-1
J: TRBJ1-6
DNA: TGCAGTGCCGGTTCGGGCTCCGGTGCATCACCCCTCCACTTT
CDR3: CSAGSGSGASPLHF

length: 15
size: many
D: -
V: TRBV29-1
J: TRBJ2-3
DNA: TGCAGCGTTGCCCAGGCAGGGGCCATTGGAGATACGCAGTATTTT
CDR3: CSVAQAGAIGDTQYF

length: 12
size: -
D: -
V: TRBV5-6
J: TRBJ1-1
DNA: TGTGCCAGCAGCTTGGTTGGGTCTGAAGCTTTCTTT
CDR3: CASSLVGSEAFF

length: 14
size: many
D: -
V: TRBV6-5
J: TRBJ1-2
DNA: TGTGCCAGCAGTTACGGAGGGGGGGACTATGGCTACACCTTC
CDR3: CASSYGGGDYGYTF

length: 15
size: -
D: -
V: TRBV5-1
J: TRBJ2-3
DNA: TGCGCCAGCAGCCGGGACGGCGGAAGCACAGATACGCAGTATTTT
CDR3: CASSRDGGSTDTQYF

length: 16
size: -
D: -
V: TRBV7-2
J: TRBJ1-5
DNA: TGTGCCAGCAGCCAAAGGATCCTACAGGGCAATCAGCCCCAGCATTTT
CDR3: CASSQRILQGNQPQHF

length: 13
size: many
D: -
V: TRBV7-2
J: TRBJ1-1
DNA: TGTGCCAGCAGCTTAGTAAACGGTTACGAAGCTTTCTTT
CDR3: CASSLVNGYEAFF

length: 12
size: -
D: TRBD1
V: TRBV7-9
J: TRBJ2-4
DNA: TGTGCCTGTTCGACAGGGGAAAACATTCAGTACTTC
CDR3: CACSTGENIQYF

length: 12
size: few
D: -
V: TRBV5-1
J: TRBJ2-3
DNA: TGCGCCAGCAGAGGTATCACAGATACGCAGTATTTT
CDR3: CASRGITDTQYF

length: 16
size: few
D: TRBD2
V: TRBV3-1
J: TRBJ2-7
DNA: TGTGCCAGCAGCCAAGATTCGACTAGCGGCACCCGGGAGCAGTACTTC
CDR3: CASSQDSTSGTREQYF

length: 18
size: many
D: -
V: TRBV29-1
J: TRBJ1-2
DNA: TGCAGCGTTGAAGATAGTCCCCAGGGCAAGAGTCCTAACTATGGCTACACCTTC
CDR3: CSVEDSPQGKSPNYGYTF

length: 16
size: once
D: TRBD1
V: TRBV14
J: TRBJ2-7
DNA: TGTGCCAGCAGCCCTCTACTTGGGCAGGGGGACCACGAGCAGTACTTC
CDR3: CASSPLLGQGDHEQYF

length: 13
size: few
D: -
V: TRBV20-1
J: TRBJ2-7
DNA: TGCAGTGCTAACCGGGGAAGAACTCGTGAGCAGTACTTC
CDR3: CSANRGRTREQYF

length: 15
size: many
D: -
V: TRBV4-1
J: TRBJ1-2
DNA: TGCGCCAGCAGCCCGCAGCCGGGACCTAACTATGGCTACACCTTC
CDR3: CASSPQPGPNYGYTF

length: 15
size: few
D: -
V: TRBV10-3
J: TRBJ2-2
DNA: TGTGCCATCAGTGGCCGGGGCAGCCCCACCGGGGAGCTGTTTTTT
CDR3: CAISGRGSPTGELFF